This T cell receptor (beta chain) was observed in a study of blood T cell repertoires in COVID-19. Overall study: PBMCs, B-cell-depleted T cells, or T cells provided the cDNA or gDNA that made up the material.

Trimming cost V 6 bases and J 1 base, with 16 bases left between them. CDR1 is SNHLY, CDR2 FYNNEI, per germline. This CDR3 has 16 residues. As originally analysed: Estimation of nucleated cell counts was performed using reference gene primer amplification. Libraries were prepared by immunoSEQ multiplex PCR; TCRdb keeps only in-frame clonotypes and omits some of them. V and J calls and clone size follow that table, whereas D and trimming were derived from the DNA. The repertoire has hundreds of thousands of clones, around 83% of them found once; the top ten carry around 5%. The sequencing input was PBMCs or T cells enriched from blood (not recorded which). This chain joins TRBV2 and TRBJ1-5, with D possibly matching TRBD1 (6 bases). The source of this sequence is a man between 40 and 49 years old who had been exposed to COVID-19. As DNA, the CDR3 is TGTGCCAGCAGCATACAACAGGGTCGGAGCAATCAGCCCCAGCATTTT. Its protein product is CASSIQQGRSNQPQHF. Based on the CDR3 plus reference TRBV2 and TRBJ1-5, the full variable domain is EPEVTQTPSHQVTQMGQEVILRCVPISNHLYFYWYRQILGQKVEFLVSFYNNEISEKSEIFDDQFSVERPDGSNFTLKIRSTKLEDSAMYFCASSIQQGRSNQPQHFGDGTRLSIL.